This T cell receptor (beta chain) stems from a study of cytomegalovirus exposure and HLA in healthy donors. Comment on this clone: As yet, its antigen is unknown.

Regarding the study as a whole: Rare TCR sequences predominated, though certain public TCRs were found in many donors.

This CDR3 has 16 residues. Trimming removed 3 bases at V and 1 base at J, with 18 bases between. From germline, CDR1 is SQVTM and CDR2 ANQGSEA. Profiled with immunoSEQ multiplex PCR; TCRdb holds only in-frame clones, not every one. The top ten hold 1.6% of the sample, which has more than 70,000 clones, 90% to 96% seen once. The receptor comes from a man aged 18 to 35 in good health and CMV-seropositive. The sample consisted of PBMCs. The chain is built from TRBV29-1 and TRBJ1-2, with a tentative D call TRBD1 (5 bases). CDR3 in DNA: TGCAGCGTTGACGGGCAGGGAGGTACGGATAACTATGGCTACACCTTC. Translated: CSVDGQGGTDNYGYTF.